One T cell receptor beta chain is described in this entry. No cognate antigen has been identified for it. Base qualities are not at hand, and no much larger clone is one base apart. To prepare the library, the immunoSEQ multiplex PCR assay was applied. For TCR sequencing, RNA was extracted from every sample and reverse transcribed into cDNA to serve as template. SuperScript III was used for first-strand cDNA synthesis, primed with a 2:1 mix of oligo-dT and random hexamers. Amplification bias was assessed with a synthetic immune receptor repertoire, and residual bias was removed computationally. Per the authors' processing: Raw reads were preprocessed to remove errors, and CDR3 was defined according to IMGT conventions as the region from the conserved cysteine to phenylalanine. Clonality was computed as 1 minus the Shannon entropy, with the entropy normalized by log2 of the number of productive unique TCRs. Whether each scalp clone was CD4 or CD8 was inferred by checking scalp TCRbeta sequences against the CD4 and CD8 repertoires from sorted blood. Imported from immuneACCESS, the table was reduced by TCRdb to in-frame sequences with V and J called. These copies leave out some clones; in studies compared against another copy, an unresolved V gene accounts for under half, and the cause of the remainder is not known. V and J calls and clone size are copied from that table; D and trimming were computed from the DNA. The sample records 120,000 or so clones, 47% of which are singletons. The ten largest clonotypes hold about 10% of the sample.

From alopecia areata patients, peripheral blood was collected along with lesional scalp punch biopsies. After PBMCs were isolated by density centrifugation and stained for CD3, CD4 and CD8, a FACSAria was used to sort CD4+ and CD8+ T cells. The untreated alopecia areata patients were recruited through a multicenter biomarker study. In roughly 5 patients from the biomarker study, the blood CD8+ T cells went through an additional sort into NKG2D-low and NKG2D-high fractions. The sample comes from a study of CD8+ T cells in alopecia areata (dated by TCRdb to between 2018 and 2020). Broadly, across the study: The study used high-throughput TCRbeta sequencing to examine T cell clonal expansion in alopecia areata, in both the C3H/HeJ mouse model and human patients. On the human side, TCRbeta sequencing was run on scalp tissue and on sorted CD4+ and CD8+ peripheral blood T cells from healthy controls and from alopecia areata patients with either patchy or totalis/universalis disease. Scalp clonality was compared across normal scalp (n=4), patchy alopecia areata scalp (n=8), and alopecia totalis/universalis scalp (n=8). The RNA source kit depended on sample type: the PAXgene miRNA kit for fixed scalp, the miRNeasy kit for PBMCs, and the RNeasy kit for mouse skin. immunoSEQ multiplex PCR using 35 Vbeta forward primers and 13 Jbeta reverse primers was used to amplify TCRbeta CDR3 regions. General study outcomes and caveats: Shared TCR sequences between patients were less evident than in mice, which may be partly attributable to HLA diversity in the patient population. Lesional scalp, especially in alopecia totalis/universalis, showed higher clonality and more expanded CD8+ clones than normal scalp, suggesting antigenic drive. Unlike mouse skin, where gammadelta T cells dominate, normal human skin contains resident alphabeta T cells that get sequenced too, which complicates analysis of the scalp TCR repertoire.

Via the germline V gene, CDR1 is SQVTM and CDR2 ANQGSEA. Germline trimming amounts to 0 bases on V and 6 bases on J, with 7 as the count of junction bases outside the gene matches. Taken from cysteine to phenylalanine, the CDR3 has 14 residues. Only the CDR3 region is kept as DNA, spanning 42 bases read in frame from base 1. The TCR sequence derives from a human donor with alopecia areata. The rearranged segments are TRBV29-1 and TRBJ2-7, and TRBD2 aligns with 8 junction nucleotides. The sequenced sample was NKG2D-low CD8+ T cells sorted from blood. The sample's cell subset or site label, decoded: sorted CD8+ NKG2D-low blood T cells. The DNA sequence is as follows: TGCAGCGTTGAAGATGAGCGGGGGTTCGTCGAGCAGTACTTC. The translation is CSVEDERGFVEQYF.